The 27 T cell receptor beta chains presented below share a single source sample, sequenced in a study of blood T cell repertoires in COVID-19. Method: immunoSEQ multiplex PCR; TCRdb's copy keeps in-frame clones and lacks some. Of approximately 400,000 clones listed, approximately 89% were seen once; the top ten hold roughly 12%. Material: peripheral blood. All receptors derive from a woman in her 50s with COVID-19, enrolled during active disease.

The J gene is TRBJ1-2, the V gene TRBV9; D gene ambiguous. Trimming cost V 4 bases and J 8 bases, with 15 bases left between them. Per the germline V gene, CDR1 is SGDLS and CDR2 is YYNGEE. The CDR3 has 13 amino acids. The CDR3 loop reads CASSREVVRGYTF. The CDR3 nucleotides read TGTGCCAGCAGCCGTGAGGTGGTCCGAGGCTACACCTTC. The variable domain in full, with the rest retrieved from reference TRBV9 and TRBJ1-2, is DSGVTQTPKHLITATGQRVTLRCSPRSGDLSVYWYQQSLDQGLQFLIQYYNGEERAKGNILERFSAQQFPDLHSELNLSSLELGDSALYFCASSREVVRGYTFGSGTRLTVV.

This sequence joins TRBV4-2 and TRBJ1-3, with a weak D call TRBD1 (6 bases). V was trimmed by 0 bases and J by 10 bases, leaving 22 bases between them. The CDR3 sequence is 17 residues long. CDR1 LGHNA and CDR2 YNFKEQ come from the germline V gene. CDR3 coding DNA: TGTGCCAGCAGCCAAGATGAAGTAACAGGGATGTTTAGTACCATATATTTT. As protein: CASSQDEVTGMFSTIYF.

This clone appeared a few times. This sequence joins TRBV24-1 and TRBJ1-2, with 9 bases identical to TRBD1. J gave up 10 bases and V 4 bases, and 12 bases lay outside the gene matches. Germline assignment: CDR1 KGHDR and CDR2 SFDVKD. There are 15 residues in the CDR3. CDR3 loop: CATSDIGTGIPLYTF. CDR3 bases: TGTGCCACCAGTGACATCGGGACAGGGATCCCCCTCTACACCTTC.

The rearrangement uses TRBV7-9 and TRBJ1-1, with a weak D call TRBD1 (5 bases). CDR3 length: 12 residues. CDR1 is SEHNR, CDR2 FQNEAQ, per germline (reference sequence). V lost 5 bases and J 11 bases, leaving 15 bases between the germline ends. CDR3 in amino acids: CASSPGGVPAFF. As DNA, the CDR3 is TGTGCCAGCAGCCCGGGGGGGGTTCCGGCTTTCTTT.

The rearrangement joins TRBV18 to TRBJ2-1, with a possible D match to TRBD2 (6 bases). Trimming pared 3 bases from V and 7 bases from J, leaving 16 bases between. Germline values: CDR1 KGHSH, CDR2 LQKENI. The CDR3 is 15 amino acids. CDR3 in DNA: TGTGCCAGCTCACCTCCCTCCAGGGCGGGAAATGAGCAGTTCTTC. Translated: CASSPPSRAGNEQFF.

The V and J genes are TRBV14 and TRBJ1-1, with D perhaps matching TRBD1 (5 bases). Germline V gives CDR1 SGHDN, CDR2 FVKESK. The CDR3 has 13 amino acids. With 4 bases removed from V and 8 bases from J, the gap between germline ends came to 14 bases. The CDR3: CASSRSGAAEAFF. CDR3 DNA sequence: TGTGCCAGCAGCCGGAGTGGGGCAGCCGAAGCTTTCTTT. The full variable domain, with the rest looked up from reference TRBV14 and TRBJ1-1, is EAGVTQFPSHSVIEKGQTVTLRCDPISGHDNLYWYRRVMGKEIKFLLHFVKESKQDESGMPNNRFLAERTGGTYSTLKVQPAELEDSGVYFCASSRSGAAEAFFGQGTRLTVV.

As for this clone: Germline and junction disagree at one end, which may indicate a read error. This chain joins TRBV5-6 and TRBJ2-3; D may be TRBD1 (5 bases). CDR3 length equals 16 residues. The germline V gene has CDR1 SGHDT and CDR2 YYEEEE. The CDR3: CASTLGPPRSTDTQYF. CDR3 bases: TGTGCCAGCACCTTGGGGCCCCCGAGGAGCACAGATACGCAGTATTTT.

The chain employs TRBV7-7 and TRBJ2-1, with TRBD2 matching over 7 bases. Germline CDR1 is SSHAT and CDR2 is FNYEAQ (reference sequence). Trimming removed 1 base from V and 2 bases from J; junction bases left unmatched: 5. This CDR3 is built from 16 residues. The CDR3 sequence is CASSLVASGPYNEQFF. In nucleotides, the CDR3 is TGTGCCAGCAGCTTAGTCGCTAGCGGCCCCTACAATGAGCAGTTCTTC.

The chain is built from TRBV19 and TRBJ1-1; 11 bases match TRBD1. V was clipped by 7 bases and J by 4 bases; unmatched bases: 5. Germline V CDR1 and CDR2: LNHDA, SQIVND (reference sequence). The CDR3 is 14 amino acids. The CDR3 sequence is CASTYGQGATEAFF. In nucleotides, the CDR3 is TGTGCCAGTACCTACGGACAGGGGGCCACTGAAGCTTTCTTT.

This clone has more than one count but fewer than ten. The chain has TRBV24-1 and TRBJ1-1; 9 nucleotides agree with TRBD1. The CDR3 is 13 residues long. V shed 7 bases and J 5 bases; nucleotides not matched to a gene: 4. The germline V gene has CDR1 KGHDR and CDR2 SFDVKD. CDR3 bases: TGTGCCACCAGCCGGACAGGGGATACTGAAGCTTTCTTT. Encoded protein: CATSRTGDTEAFF.

This clone was picked up a small number of times. V gene TRBV3-1 (or the pseudogene TRBV3-2) combines with J gene TRBJ2-3; 10 bases are shared with TRBD2. Trimming removed 4 bases from V and 4 bases from J; junction bases left unmatched: 2. Germline V gene lookup returns CDR1 LGHDT and CDR2 YNNKEL (reference sequence). The CDR3 is 14 residues long. CDR3 in DNA: TGTGCCAGCAGCCGGAGCGGGGGGGCAGATACGCAGTATTTT. As protein: CASSRSGGADTQYF.

The chain combines TRBV11-2 with TRBJ1-1, with unresolved D. With 1 base removed from V and 6 bases from J, the gap between germline ends came to 9 bases. CDR1 is SGHAT, CDR2 FQNNGV, per germline. The CDR3 consists of 13 residues. The CDR3 DNA sequence: TGTGCCAGCAGCTTAGGAAGTAGTGCTGAAGCTTTCTTT. This translates into CASSLGSSAEAFF.

The gene calls are TRBV5-1 and TRBJ1-1, with a tentative D call TRBD1 (5 bases). Germline V gene lookup returns CDR1 SGHRS and CDR2 YFSETQ. The V end lost 1 base, the J end lost 0 bases, and 13 bases lay between the germline ends. This CDR3 is 16 amino acids long. CDR3 sequence reads: CASSLSPTGMNTEAFF. The CDR3 DNA reads TGCGCCAGCAGCTTGAGTCCTACAGGAATGAACACTGAAGCTTTCTTT.

The chain carries TRBV9 and TRBJ2-1, with D possibly matching TRBD1 (6 bases). The V gene's germline CDR1 is SGDLS and CDR2 YYNGEE. Deletions cut 0 bases from V and 7 bases from J, with 17 bases between. The length of the CDR3 is 16 residues. The DNA for the CDR3 is TGTGCCAGCAGCGTAGAGACAGGCCCTACTACAAATGAGCAGTTCTTC. This sequence encodes CASSVETGPTTNEQFF.

V is TRBV6-5 and J is TRBJ1-1, with 7 nucleotides matching TRBD1. This CDR3 contains 12 residues. CDR1 is MNHEY and CDR2 is SVGAGI in the germline V gene. Trimming cost V 0 bases and J 11 bases; bases outside gene matches: 3. CDR3 in amino acids: CASSYSRGLAFF. The CDR3 DNA is TGTGCCAGCAGTTACTCGAGGGGGCTTGCTTTCTTT.

This chain joins TRBV7-9 and TRBJ2-1, with a tentative D call TRBD2 (5 bases). CDR1 and CDR2 from the germline V gene are SEHNR and FQNEAQ (reference sequence). This CDR3 has 15 residues. The germline V and J ends were trimmed by 5 bases and 8 bases, with 19 bases remaining between them. The CDR3 sequence is CASSLRVSGNDEQFF. DNA of the CDR3: TGTGCCAGCAGCCTAAGAGTGTCCGGGAACGATGAGCAGTTCTTC.

The chain couples TRBV19 to TRBJ1-5; 7 nucleotides match TRBD1. The CDR3 runs 15 residues. Trimming at V came to 8 bases and at J to 5 bases, leaving 12 bases not matched to a gene. Germline loops: CDR1 LNHDA, CDR2 SQIVND (reference sequence). The CDR3 DNA reads TGTGCCAGTTCATCAACCGGGACAGCTCATCAGCCCCAGCATTTT. As protein: CASSSTGTAHQPQHF. The whole variable domain, remainder taken from reference TRBV19 and TRBJ1-5, is DGGITQSPKYLFRKEGQNVTLSCEQNLNHDAMYWYRQDPGQGLRLIYYSQIVNDFQKGDIAEGYSVSREKKESFPLTVTSAQKNPTAFYLCASSSTGTAHQPQHFGDGTRLSIL.

CDR3 nucleotides: TGTGCCAGCAGCTTAGCAATAGGGAGCGAAGCTTTCTTT. Protein product: CASSLAIGSEAFF. J is TRBJ1-1 and V is TRBV7-2; D gene ambiguous. Trimming left V 0 bases short and J 8 bases short, with 10 bases between. Looked up from germline, CDR1 is SGHTA and CDR2 is FQGNSA. This CDR3 has 13 amino acids. Full variable domain (missing parts from reference TRBV7-2 and TRBJ1-1): GAGVSQSPSNKVTEKGKDVELRCDPISGHTALYWYRQSLGQGLEFLIYFQGNSAPDKSGLPSDRFSAERTGGSVSTLTIQRTQQEDSAVYLCASSLAIGSEAFFGQGTRLTVV.

The V call is TRBV30, the J call TRBJ1-6, with 8 nucleotides matching TRBD1. V was pared by 2 bases and J by 8 bases, with 11 bases of the junction left unmatched. The CDR3 contains 16 residues. In germline, CDR1 is GTSNPN, CDR2 SVGIG (reference sequence). CDR3 sequence reads: CAWSQGAMNVYSPLHF. In DNA, the CDR3 is TGTGCCTGGAGTCAGGGGGCGATGAATGTTTATTCACCCCTCCACTTT. The whole variable domain, remainder taken from reference TRBV30 and TRBJ1-6, is SQTIHQWPATLVQPVGSPLSLECTVEGTSNPNLYWYRQAAGRGLQLLFYSVGIGQISSEVPQNLSASRPQDRQFILSSKKLLLSDSGFYLCAWSQGAMNVYSPLHFGNGTRLTVT.

This clone appeared a single time. The chain is built from TRBV9 and TRBJ2-3, with D maybe TRBD2 (6 bases). The length of the CDR3 is 13 residues. Deletions cut 4 bases from V and 6 bases from J, with 12 bases between. CDR1 and CDR2 (germline): SGDLS, YYNGEE. CDR3 protein: CASSPQTRDTQYF. Here the CDR3 DNA reads TGTGCCAGCAGCCCTCAGACTAGGGATACGCAGTATTTT.

This clone was detected only once. The V and J genes are TRBV10-2 and TRBJ1-4, with D unclear. The CDR3 is 15 residues long. The germline gives CDR1 WSHSY, CDR2 SAAADI. Trimming stripped 0 bases from V and 8 bases from J, with 13 bases between. DNA of the CDR3: TGCGCCAGCAGTGAGTCGAATAGCTTAAGCGAAAAACTGTTTTTT. Protein product: CASSESNSLSEKLFF.

The rearrangement links TRBV6-6 to TRBJ1-6, with D unclear. CDR3 length equals 14 residues. Germline CDR1 reads MNHNY; CDR2 reads SVGAGI (reference sequence). The V and J ends lost 3 bases and 0 bases respectively, with 3 bases between them. In DNA, the CDR3 is TGTGCCAGCAGTTATAGCTCCTATAATTCACCCCTCCACTTT. It specifies CASSYSSYNSPLHF.

The rearrangement uses TRBV9 and TRBJ2-1; 9 bases are a match to TRBD1. The CDR3 consists of 20 residues. Losses at the gene ends were 0 bases for V and 4 bases for J; bases not matched to a gene: 17. Germline-derived CDR1 and CDR2 are SGDLS and YYNGEE. The CDR3 loop reads CASSVDPADRGDDGYNEQFF. CDR3 nucleotide sequence: TGTGCCAGCAGCGTAGACCCCGCGGACAGGGGCGACGATGGTTACAATGAGCAGTTCTTC.

The chain combines TRBV6-4 with TRBJ1-3, with a tentative D call TRBD1 (5 bases). The length of the CDR3 is 17 residues. Trimming shortened V by 3 bases and J by 0 bases, and 15 bases separated the two germline ends. Germline V gives CDR1 MRHNA, CDR2 SNTAGT. For the CDR3, the DNA is TGTGCCAGCAGTGATGACGCTAGGGGCATCTCTGGAAACACCATATATTTT. Amino acids: CASSDDARGISGNTIYF.

V and J are TRBV18 and TRBJ1-2, with 10 nucleotides matching TRBD1. CDR1 and CDR2 from the germline V gene are KGHSH and LQKENI. CDR3 length: 14 residues. V lost 6 bases, J lost 4 bases, and 5 bases stayed unmatched. Written as DNA, the CDR3 is TGTGCCAGCTCTCCGGACAGGGGGTTCTATGGCTACACCTTC. Protein sequence: CASSPDRGFYGYTF.

The V call is TRBV9, the J call TRBJ1-2, with D perhaps TRBD1 (6 bases). Trimming pared 3 bases from V and 8 bases from J, leaving 20 bases between. This CDR3 is 15 amino acids long. Germline CDR1 SGDLS, CDR2 YYNGEE. In nucleotides, the CDR3 is TGTGCCAGCAGCGCGCTACAGGGTTCAACGGGGGGCTACACCTTC. Protein product: CASSALQGSTGGYTF.

The genes are TRBV10-2 and TRBJ2-3; 7 nucleotides align to TRBD2. From germline, CDR1 is WSHSY and CDR2 SAAADI. The CDR3 covers 14 residues. V dropped 6 bases and J dropped 3; count of bases not matched to a gene: 6. The CDR3 here is CASSGGMVTDTQYF. CDR3 coding DNA: TGCGCCAGCAGCGGGGGGATGGTGACAGATACGCAGTATTTT.